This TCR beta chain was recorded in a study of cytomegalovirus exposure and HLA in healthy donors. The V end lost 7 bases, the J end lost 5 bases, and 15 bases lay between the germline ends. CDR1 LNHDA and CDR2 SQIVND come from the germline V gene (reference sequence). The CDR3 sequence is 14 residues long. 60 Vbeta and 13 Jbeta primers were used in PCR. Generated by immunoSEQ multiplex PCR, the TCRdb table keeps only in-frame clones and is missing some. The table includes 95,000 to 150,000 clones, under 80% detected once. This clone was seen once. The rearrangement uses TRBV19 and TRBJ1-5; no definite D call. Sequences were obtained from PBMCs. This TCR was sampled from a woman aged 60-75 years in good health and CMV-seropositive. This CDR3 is CASTGSRTYQPQHF. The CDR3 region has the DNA TGTGCCAGTACTGGTTCAAGAACTTATCAGCCCCAGCATTTT.